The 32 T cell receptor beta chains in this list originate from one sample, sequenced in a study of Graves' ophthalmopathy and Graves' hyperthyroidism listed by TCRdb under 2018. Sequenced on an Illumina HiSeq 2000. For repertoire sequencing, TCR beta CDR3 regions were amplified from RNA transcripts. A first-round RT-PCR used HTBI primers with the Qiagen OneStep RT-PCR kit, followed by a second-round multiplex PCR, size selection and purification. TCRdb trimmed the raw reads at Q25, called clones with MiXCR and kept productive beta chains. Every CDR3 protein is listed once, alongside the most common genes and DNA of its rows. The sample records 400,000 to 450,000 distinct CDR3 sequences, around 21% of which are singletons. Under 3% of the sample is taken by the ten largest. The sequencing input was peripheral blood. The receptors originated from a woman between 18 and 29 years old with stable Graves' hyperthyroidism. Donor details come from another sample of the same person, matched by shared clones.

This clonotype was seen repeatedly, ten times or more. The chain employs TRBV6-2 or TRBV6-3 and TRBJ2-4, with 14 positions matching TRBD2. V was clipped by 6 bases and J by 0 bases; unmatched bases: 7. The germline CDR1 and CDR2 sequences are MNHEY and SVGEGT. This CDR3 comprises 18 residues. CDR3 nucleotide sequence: TGTGCCAGCAGCGAGACTAGCGGGGGGGCCGTAGCCAAAAACATTCAGTACTTC. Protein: CASSETSGGAVAKNIQYF.

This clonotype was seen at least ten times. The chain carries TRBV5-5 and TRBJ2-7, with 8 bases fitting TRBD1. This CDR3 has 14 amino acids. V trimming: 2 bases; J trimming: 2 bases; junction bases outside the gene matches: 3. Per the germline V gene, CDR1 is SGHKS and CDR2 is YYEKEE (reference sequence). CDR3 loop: CASSLTTGAYEQYF. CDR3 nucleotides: TGTGCCAGCAGCTTAACGACAGGGGCCTACGAGCAGTACTTC.

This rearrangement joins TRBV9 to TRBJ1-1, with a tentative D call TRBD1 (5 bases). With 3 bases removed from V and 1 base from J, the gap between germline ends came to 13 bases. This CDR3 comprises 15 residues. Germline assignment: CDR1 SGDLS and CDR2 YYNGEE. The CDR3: CASSAQPQGNTEAFF. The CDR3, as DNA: TGTGCCAGCAGCGCCCAACCCCAGGGGAACACTGAAGCTTTCTTT.

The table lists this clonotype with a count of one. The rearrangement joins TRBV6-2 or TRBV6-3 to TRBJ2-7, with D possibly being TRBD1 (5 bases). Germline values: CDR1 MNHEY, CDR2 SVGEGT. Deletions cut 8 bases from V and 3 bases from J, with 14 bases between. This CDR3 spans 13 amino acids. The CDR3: CASLKGRDYEQYF. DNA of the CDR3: TGTGCCAGCCTCAAAGGCAGGGACTACGAGCAGTACTTC.

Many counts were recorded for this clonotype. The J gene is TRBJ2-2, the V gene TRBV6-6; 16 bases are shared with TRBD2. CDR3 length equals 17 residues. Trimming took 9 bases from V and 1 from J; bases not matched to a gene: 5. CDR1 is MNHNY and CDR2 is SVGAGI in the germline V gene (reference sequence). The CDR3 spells CARGLAGGLENTGELFF. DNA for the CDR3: TGTGCCAGGGGACTAGCGGGAGGGCTCGAGAACACCGGGGAGCTGTTTTTT.

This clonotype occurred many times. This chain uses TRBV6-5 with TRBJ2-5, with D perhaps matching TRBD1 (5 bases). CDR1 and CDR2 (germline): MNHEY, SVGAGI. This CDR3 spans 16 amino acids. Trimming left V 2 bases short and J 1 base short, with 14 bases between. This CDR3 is CASSYRQPTFQETQYF. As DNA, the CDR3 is TGTGCCAGCAGTTACCGACAGCCGACCTTCCAAGAGACCCAGTACTTC.

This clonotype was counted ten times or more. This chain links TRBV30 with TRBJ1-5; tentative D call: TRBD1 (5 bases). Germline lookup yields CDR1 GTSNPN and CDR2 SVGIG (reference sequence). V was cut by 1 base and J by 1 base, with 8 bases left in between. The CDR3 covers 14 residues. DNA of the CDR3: TGTGCCTGGAGTGATCCAGGGAGCAATCAGCCCCAGCATTTT. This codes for CAWSDPGSNQPQHF.

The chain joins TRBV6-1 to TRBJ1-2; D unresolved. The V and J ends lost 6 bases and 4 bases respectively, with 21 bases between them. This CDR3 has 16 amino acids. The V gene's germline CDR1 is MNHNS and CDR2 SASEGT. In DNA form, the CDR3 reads TGTGCCAGCAGCCAAAAAACCGGGTCCCTAGGCTATGGCTACACCTTC. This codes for CASSQKTGSLGYGYTF.

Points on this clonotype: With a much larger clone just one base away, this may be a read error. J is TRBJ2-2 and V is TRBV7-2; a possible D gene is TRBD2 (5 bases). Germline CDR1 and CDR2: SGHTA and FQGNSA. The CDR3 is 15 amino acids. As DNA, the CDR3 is TGTGCCAGCAGCTTAGTTAGCACCAACACCGGGGAGCTGGTTTTT. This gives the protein CASSLVSTNTGELVF.

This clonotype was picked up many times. The CDR3: CASSFPGLAGREAETQYF. CDR3 sequence (DNA): TGTGCCAGCAGCTTTCCGGGACTAGCGGGAAGGGAGGCAGAGACCCAGTACTTC. The chain employs TRBV11-2 and TRBJ2-5, with 13 bases identical to TRBD2. The CDR3 covers 18 residues. In germline, CDR1 is SGHAT, CDR2 FQNNGV. Trimming cost V 3 bases and J 4 bases; bases outside gene matches: 11.

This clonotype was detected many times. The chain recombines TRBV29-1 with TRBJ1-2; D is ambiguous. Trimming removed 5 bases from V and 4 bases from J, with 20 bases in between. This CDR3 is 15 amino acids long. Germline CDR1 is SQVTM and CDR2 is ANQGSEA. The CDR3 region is CSVLALSALGYGYTF. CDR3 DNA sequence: TGCAGCGTTCTGGCACTATCCGCCTTGGGCTATGGCTACACCTTC. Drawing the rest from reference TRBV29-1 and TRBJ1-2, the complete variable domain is SAVISQKPSRDICQRGTSLTIQCQVDSQVTMMFWYRQQPGQSLTLIATANQGSEATYESGFVIDKFPISRPNLTFSTLTVSNMSPEDSSIYLCSVLALSALGYGYTFGSGTRLTVV.

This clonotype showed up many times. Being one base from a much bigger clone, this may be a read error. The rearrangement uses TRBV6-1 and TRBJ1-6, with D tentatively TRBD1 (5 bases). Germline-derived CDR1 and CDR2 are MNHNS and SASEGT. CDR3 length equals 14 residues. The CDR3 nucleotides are TGTGCCAGCAGGACTGGGGACTCGGGTTCACACCTCCACTTT. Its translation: CASRTGDSGSHLHF.

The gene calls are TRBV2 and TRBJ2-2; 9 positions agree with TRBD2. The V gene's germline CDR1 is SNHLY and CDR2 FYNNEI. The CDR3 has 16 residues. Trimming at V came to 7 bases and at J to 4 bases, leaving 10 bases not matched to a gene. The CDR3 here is CASTVAGGPATGELFF. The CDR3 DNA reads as TGTGCCAGCACTGTGGCGGGAGGGCCCGCCACCGGGGAGCTGTTTTTT.

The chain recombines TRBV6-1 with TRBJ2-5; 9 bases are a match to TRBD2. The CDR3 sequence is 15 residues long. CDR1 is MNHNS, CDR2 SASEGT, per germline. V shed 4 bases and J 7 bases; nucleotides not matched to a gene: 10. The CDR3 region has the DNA TGTGCCAGCAGTGGGACTAGCGCCCCCCCGGGGACCCAGTACTTC. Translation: CASSGTSAPPGTQYF.

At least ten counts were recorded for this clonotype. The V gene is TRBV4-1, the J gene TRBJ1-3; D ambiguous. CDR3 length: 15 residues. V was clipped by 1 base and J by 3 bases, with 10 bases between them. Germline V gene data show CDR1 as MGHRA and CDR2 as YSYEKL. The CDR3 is CASSQGVSGGNTIYF. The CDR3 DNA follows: TGCGCCAGCAGCCAAGGGGTTAGCGGTGGAAACACCATATATTTT.

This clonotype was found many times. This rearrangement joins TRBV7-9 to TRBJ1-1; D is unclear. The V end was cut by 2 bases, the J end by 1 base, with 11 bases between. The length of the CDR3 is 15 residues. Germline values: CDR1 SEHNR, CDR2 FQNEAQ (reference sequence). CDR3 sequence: CASSLQITANTEAFF. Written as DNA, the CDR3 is TGTGCCAGCAGCTTACAGATAACAGCGAACACTGAAGCTTTCTTT.

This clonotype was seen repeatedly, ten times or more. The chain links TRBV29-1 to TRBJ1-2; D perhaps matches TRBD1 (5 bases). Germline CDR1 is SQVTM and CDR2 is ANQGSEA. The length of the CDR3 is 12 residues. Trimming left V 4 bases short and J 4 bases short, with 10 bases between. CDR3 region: CSVGGRLYGYTF. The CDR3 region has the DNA TGCAGCGTTGGGGGCAGACTCTATGGCTACACCTTC.

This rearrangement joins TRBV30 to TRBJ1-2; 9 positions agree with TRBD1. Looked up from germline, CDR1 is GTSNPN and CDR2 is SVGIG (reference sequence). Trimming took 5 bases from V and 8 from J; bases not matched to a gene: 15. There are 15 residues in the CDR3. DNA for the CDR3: TGTGCCTGGGACCACTCCGGGACAGGGCTCGGGGGCTACACCTTC. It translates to CAWDHSGTGLGGYTF.

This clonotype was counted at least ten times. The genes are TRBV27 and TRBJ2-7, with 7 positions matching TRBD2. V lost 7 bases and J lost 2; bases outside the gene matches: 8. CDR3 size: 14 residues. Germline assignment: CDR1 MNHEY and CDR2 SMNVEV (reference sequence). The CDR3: CASTLTGTTYEQYF. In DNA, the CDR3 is TGTGCCAGCACTCTAACCGGGACTACCTACGAGCAGTACTTC.

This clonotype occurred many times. This chain's CDR3 is CASSTQASTSNQPQHF. In nucleotides, the CDR3 is TGTGCCAGCAGCACACAGGCGTCGACGAGCAATCAGCCCCAGCATTTT. The genes are TRBV5-5 and TRBJ1-5, with D tentatively TRBD1 (5 bases). CDR3 length equals 16 residues. V was clipped by 4 bases and J by 1 base, with 15 bases between them. The germline CDR1 and CDR2 sequences are SGHKS and YYEKEE (reference sequence).

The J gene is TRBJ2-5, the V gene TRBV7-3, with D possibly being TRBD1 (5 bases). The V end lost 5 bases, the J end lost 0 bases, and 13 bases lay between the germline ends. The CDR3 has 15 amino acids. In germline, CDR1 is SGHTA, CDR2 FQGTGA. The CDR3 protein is CASSPAWGYQETQYF. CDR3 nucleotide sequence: TGTGCCAGCAGCCCCGCGTGGGGCTACCAAGAGACCCAGTACTTC.

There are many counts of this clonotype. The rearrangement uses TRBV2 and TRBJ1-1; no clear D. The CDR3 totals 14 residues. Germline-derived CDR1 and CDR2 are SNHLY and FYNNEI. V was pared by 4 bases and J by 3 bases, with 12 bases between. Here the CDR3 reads CASSVRDRYTEAFF. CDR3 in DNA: TGTGCCAGCAGTGTTCGGGATCGTTACACTGAAGCTTTCTTT.

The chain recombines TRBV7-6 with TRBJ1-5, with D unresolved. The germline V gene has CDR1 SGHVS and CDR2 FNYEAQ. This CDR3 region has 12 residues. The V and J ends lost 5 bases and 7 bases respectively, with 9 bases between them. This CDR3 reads CASSPPAQPQHF. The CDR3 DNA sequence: TGTGCCAGCAGCCCTCCCGCACAGCCCCAGCATTTT.

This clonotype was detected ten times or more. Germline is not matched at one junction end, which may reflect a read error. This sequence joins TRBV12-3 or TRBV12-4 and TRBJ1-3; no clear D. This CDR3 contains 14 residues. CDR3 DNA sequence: TGTGCCAGTAGTTACATGGGGACTGGAAACACCATATATTTT. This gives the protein CASSYMGTGNTIYF.

The CDR3 sequence: CASSLNWDKLLYGYTF. In DNA, the CDR3 is TGTGCCAGCAGCCTCAATTGGGACAAACTACTCTATGGCTACACCTTC. The chain joins TRBV6-1 to TRBJ1-2; possible D gene TRBD1, 6 bases. V lost 6 bases and J lost 4, with 21 bases in between. CDR1 MNHNS and CDR2 SASEGT come from the germline V gene. This CDR3 spans 16 amino acids.

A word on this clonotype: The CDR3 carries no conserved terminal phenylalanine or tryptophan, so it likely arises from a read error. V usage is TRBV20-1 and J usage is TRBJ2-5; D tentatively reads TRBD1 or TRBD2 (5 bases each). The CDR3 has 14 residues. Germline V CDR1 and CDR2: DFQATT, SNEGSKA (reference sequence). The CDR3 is CSARDGGWQESQYY. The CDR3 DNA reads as TGCAGTGCTAGAGATGGGGGATGGCAAGAGTCCCAGTACTAC.

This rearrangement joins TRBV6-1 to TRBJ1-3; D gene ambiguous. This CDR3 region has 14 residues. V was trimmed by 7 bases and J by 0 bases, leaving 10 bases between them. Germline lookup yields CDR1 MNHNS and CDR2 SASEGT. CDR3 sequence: CASTPWASGNTIYF. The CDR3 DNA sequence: TGTGCCAGCACTCCTTGGGCCTCTGGAAACACCATATATTTT.

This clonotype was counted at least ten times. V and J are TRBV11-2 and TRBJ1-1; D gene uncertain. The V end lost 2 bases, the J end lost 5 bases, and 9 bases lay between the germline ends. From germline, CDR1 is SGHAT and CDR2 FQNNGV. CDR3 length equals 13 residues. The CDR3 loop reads CASSLQTRTEAFF. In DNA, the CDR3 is TGTGCCAGCAGCTTACAGACGCGTACTGAAGCTTTCTTT.

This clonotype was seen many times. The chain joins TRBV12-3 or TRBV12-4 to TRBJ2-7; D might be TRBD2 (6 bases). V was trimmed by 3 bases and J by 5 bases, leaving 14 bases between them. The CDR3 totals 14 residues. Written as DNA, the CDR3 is TGTGCCAGCAGTTTTAGCCTAGCGTACAACGAGCAGTACTTC. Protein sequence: CASSFSLAYNEQYF.

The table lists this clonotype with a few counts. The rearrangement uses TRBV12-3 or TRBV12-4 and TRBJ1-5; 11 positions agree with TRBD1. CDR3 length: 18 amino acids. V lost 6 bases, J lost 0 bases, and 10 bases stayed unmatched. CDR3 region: CASRRDRTGGYSNQPQHF. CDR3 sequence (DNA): TGTGCCAGCAGACGCGACCGGACAGGGGGCTATAGCAATCAGCCCCAGCATTTT.

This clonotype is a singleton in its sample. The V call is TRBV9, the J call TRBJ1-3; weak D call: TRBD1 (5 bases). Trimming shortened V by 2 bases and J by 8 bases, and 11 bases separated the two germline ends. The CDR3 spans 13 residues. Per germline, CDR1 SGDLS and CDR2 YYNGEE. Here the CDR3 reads CASSVRGADTIYF. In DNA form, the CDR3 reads TGTGCCAGCAGCGTTCGAGGGGCGGACACCATATATTTT.

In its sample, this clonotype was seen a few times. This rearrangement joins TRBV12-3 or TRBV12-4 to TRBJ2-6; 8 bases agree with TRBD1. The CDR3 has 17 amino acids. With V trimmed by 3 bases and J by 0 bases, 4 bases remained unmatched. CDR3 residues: CASSFTGGSSGANVLTF. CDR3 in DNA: TGTGCCAGCAGTTTCACAGGGGGTAGCTCTGGGGCCAACGTCCTGACTTTC.